One sample yielded the 30 T cell receptor beta chains listed below, sequenced in a study of immune cell composition in non-small cell lung cancer. Assay used: immunoSEQ multiplex PCR; TCRdb lists only in-frame clones, some missing. The repertoire has 2,000 to 3,000 clones, roughly 80% of them found once; the top ten carry over 15%. The sequenced material came from lung tumor tissue. Receptor source: a human donor with non-small cell lung cancer.

This sequence joins TRBV19 and TRBJ2-5, with 7 bases identical to TRBD1. Germline CDR1 reads LNHDA; CDR2 reads SQIVND (reference sequence). The CDR3 covers 15 residues. V shed 5 bases and J 5 bases; nucleotides not matched to a gene: 11. Here the CDR3 reads CASSFSGGLGETQYF. In DNA form, the CDR3 reads TGTGCCAGTAGTTTCTCAGGGGGTTTGGGCGAGACCCAGTACTTC.

The rearrangement links TRBV6-1 to TRBJ1-5, with D possibly matching TRBD1 (5 bases). The CDR3 has 14 residues. CDR1 and CDR2 from the germline V gene are MNHNS and SASEGT. V was clipped by 5 bases and J by 2 bases, with 10 bases between them. The CDR3: CASSFRVGNQPQHF. The CDR3, as DNA: TGTGCCAGCAGTTTCAGGGTCGGCAATCAGCCCCAGCATTTT.

This chain connects TRBV7-8 to TRBJ2-6, with 8 bases fitting TRBD1. The V gene end was trimmed by 11 bases and the J gene end by 3 bases; junction bases not matched to a gene: 6. The length of the CDR3 is 14 residues. The germline gives CDR1 SGHVS, CDR2 FQNEAQ. CDR3: CAAQGAGGANVLTF. In DNA, the CDR3 is TGTGCCGCCCAGGGGGCAGGTGGGGCCAACGTCCTGACTTTC. Supplemented by reference TRBV7-8 and TRBJ2-6, the full variable domain reads GAGVSQSPRYKVAKRGQDVALRCDPISGHVSLFWYQQALGQGPEFLTYFQNEAQLDKSGLPSDRFFAERPEGSVSTLKIQRTQQEDSAVYLCAAQGAGGANVLTFGAGSRLTVL.

This clone was seen just once. V is TRBV9 and J is TRBJ2-2, with no clear D. Germline V gives CDR1 SGDLS, CDR2 YYNGEE. Trimming stripped 0 bases from V and 7 bases from J, with 16 bases between. The CDR3 has 16 amino acids. DNA of the CDR3: TGTGCCAGCAGCGTAGCAATGTTAGTCCCGGGCGGGGAGCTGTTTTTT. This encodes CASSVAMLVPGGELFF.

The chain carries TRBV2 and TRBJ2-3, with D unresolved. This CDR3 has 13 amino acids. V was cut by 5 bases and J by 2 bases, with 8 bases left in between. Germline CDR1 SNHLY, CDR2 FYNNEI. CDR3 amino acids: CASSYSPTDTQYF. CDR3 coding DNA: TGTGCCAGCAGTTACTCCCCCACAGATACGCAGTATTTT. The variable domain in full, completed from reference TRBV2 and TRBJ2-3, reads EPEVTQTPSHQVTQMGQEVILRCVPISNHLYFYWYRQILGQKVEFLVSFYNNEISEKSEIFDDQFSVERPDGSNFTLKIRSTKLEDSAMYFCASSYSPTDTQYFGPGTRLTVL.

This chain uses TRBV6-1 with TRBJ2-1; the D gene is possibly TRBD1 (6 bases). This CDR3 has 13 amino acids. The germline gives CDR1 MNHNS, CDR2 SASEGT. V lost 6 bases and J lost 4, with 10 bases in between. The CDR3 DNA follows: TGTGCCAGCAGGGTCGGACAGTACAATGAGCAGTTCTTC. It yields the protein CASRVGQYNEQFF.

The chain recombines TRBV4-1 with TRBJ2-7, with 8 nucleotides matching TRBD2. Germline CDR1 is MGHRA and CDR2 is YSYEKL. The CDR3 covers 18 residues. The V segment lost 0 bases and the J segment 4 bases; nucleotides outside the gene matches: 14. As DNA, the CDR3 is TGCGCCAGCAGCCAAGATCCTTCCCCACGGGGGGGAGTGTACGAGCAGTACTTC. Translated, it gives CASSQDPSPRGGVYEQYF.

The chain uses TRBV5-1 and TRBJ1-2, with D maybe TRBD1 (5 bases). Trimming removed 6 bases at V and 7 bases at J, with 16 bases between. The germline CDR1 and CDR2 sequences are SGHRS and YFSETQ. This CDR3 is built from 13 residues. CDR3 DNA: TGCGCCAGCACACAGGACGGTTTTGGTGGCTACACCTTC. This gives the protein CASTQDGFGGYTF.

This chain connects TRBV6-1 to TRBJ1-5; no clear D gene. CDR3 length: 14 residues. V was cut by 2 bases and J by 3 bases, with 8 bases left in between. Per germline, CDR1 MNHNS and CDR2 SASEGT. DNA for the CDR3: TGTGCCAGCAGTGAATGGCAGATCAATCAGCCCCAGCATTTT. Translated: CASSEWQINQPQHF.

V and J are TRBV9 and TRBJ2-3; 8 nucleotides line up with TRBD1. The length of the CDR3 is 14 residues. The germline V gene encodes CDR1 SGDLS and CDR2 YYNGEE. J gave up 4 bases and V 5 bases, and 6 bases lay outside the gene matches. The CDR3: CASRVLDRADTQYF. The DNA of the CDR3 is TGTGCCAGCAGAGTTTTGGACAGGGCAGATACGCAGTATTTT. The variable domain in full, with the rest retrieved from reference TRBV9 and TRBJ2-3, is DSGVTQTPKHLITATGQRVTLRCSPRSGDLSVYWYQQSLDQGLQFLIQYYNGEERAKGNILERFSAQQFPDLHSELNLSSLELGDSALYFCASRVLDRADTQYFGPGTRLTVL.

CDR3 sequence: CASSPVPPGLAPGELFF. CDR3 coding DNA: TGTGCCAGCAGCCCAGTACCCCCGGGACTAGCGCCGGGGGAGCTGTTTTTT. V is TRBV7-9 and J is TRBJ2-2; 10 nucleotides agree with TRBD2. The CDR3 is 17 amino acids. Germline CDR1 and CDR2: SEHNR and FQNEAQ (reference sequence). Unmatched junction bases numbered 14, after V lost 5 bases and J lost 8 bases. Looking up the rest from reference TRBV7-9 and TRBJ2-2 gives the full variable domain: DTGVSQNPRHKITKRGQNVTFRCDPISEHNRLYWYRQTLGQGPEFLTYFQNEAQLEKSRLLSDRFSAERPKGSFSTLEIQRTEQGDSAMYLCASSPVPPGLAPGELFFGEGSRLTVL.

A single count supports this clone. The V and J genes are TRBV5-1 and TRBJ1-4; no definite D call. Trimming took 0 bases from V and 7 from J, leaving 13 bases between them. CDR1 SGHRS and CDR2 YFSETQ come from the germline V gene. The length of the CDR3 is 15 residues. In DNA form, the CDR3 reads TGCGCCAGCAGCTTGGGTATAGTAGAGAGTGAAAAACTGTTTTTT. Protein product: CASSLGIVESEKLFF.

This clone was seen just once. J is TRBJ1-3 and V is TRBV5-1; maybe TRBD1 (5 bases). From germline, CDR1 is SGHRS and CDR2 YFSETQ. Trimming took off 0 bases at V and 2 bases at J, with 9 bases between the two ends. The CDR3 has 15 amino acids. The CDR3 DNA reads as TGCGCCAGCAGCTTGGATGACAGTACTGGAAACACCATATATTTT. This sequence encodes CASSLDDSTGNTIYF.

This clone qualifies as large. The rearrangement uses TRBV6-4 and TRBJ2-1, with 7 bases matching TRBD1. With 6 bases clipped from V and 4 bases from J, the junction kept 6 bases outside the gene matches. The CDR3 is made up of 14 amino acids. CDR1 and CDR2 from the germline V gene are MRHNA and SNTAGT. Written as DNA, the CDR3 is TGTGCCAGCAGCATATGGACAGGATACAATGAGCAGTTCTTC. Amino acids: CASSIWTGYNEQFF.

The chain links TRBV14 to TRBJ2-1, with D perhaps TRBD1 (6 bases). The CDR3 runs to 16 residues. V lost 1 base and J lost 6, with 16 bases in between. The germline V gene has CDR1 SGHDN and CDR2 FVKESK. The CDR3 reads CASSQGGPGWANEQFF. CDR3 in DNA: TGTGCCAGCAGCCAAGGGGGGCCAGGGTGGGCCAATGAGCAGTTCTTC.

The rearrangement links TRBV5-1 to TRBJ2-2; possibly TRBD1 for D (6 bases). V was trimmed by 4 bases and J by 13 bases, leaving 20 bases between them. Germline V CDR1 and CDR2: SGHRS, YFSETQ. The CDR3 spans 14 residues. CDR3 residues: CASSIPDSPRGLFF. The CDR3 region has the DNA TGCGCCAGCAGCATCCCGGACAGTCCCCGAGGGCTGTTTTTT.

This chain joins TRBV27 and TRBJ2-4, with a weak D call TRBD1 (5 bases). The CDR3 runs 14 residues. Trimming pared 2 bases from V and 10 bases from J, leaving 15 bases between. The germline V gene has CDR1 MNHEY and CDR2 SMNVEV (reference sequence). The CDR3 region has the DNA TGTGCCAGCAGTTTAAAGGGGTCCAAGGTTATTCAGTACTTC. Residues: CASSLKGSKVIQYF.

This clone occurred once. This rearrangement joins TRBV9 to TRBJ2-5, with 14 bases fitting TRBD2. The junction had 9 bases not matched to a gene; V was cut back by 0 bases and J by 5 bases. The CDR3 consists of 18 residues. Per germline, CDR1 SGDLS and CDR2 YYNGEE. DNA of the CDR3: TGTGCCAGCAGCGTAGGCGGGACTAGCGGGGGAATATTGGAGACCCAGTACTTC. Its translation: CASSVGGTSGGILETQYF.

The CDR3 spells CASSPGTGGTYEQYF. As DNA, the CDR3 is TGTGCCAGCAGCCCCGGGACCGGGGGAACCTACGAGCAGTACTTC. The chain combines TRBV5-8 with TRBJ2-7, with a tentative D call TRBD2 (6 bases). The ends were cut back, 4 bases at V and 2 bases at J, with 16 bases in the middle. The germline CDR1 and CDR2 sequences are SGHTS and YDEGEE. There are 15 residues in the CDR3. The whole variable domain, remainder taken from reference TRBV5-8 and TRBJ2-7, is EAGVTQSPTHLIKTRGQQATLRCSPISGHTSVYWYQQALGLGLQFLLWYDEGEERNRGNFPPRFSGRQFPNYSSELNVNALELEDSALYLCASSPGTGGTYEQYFGPGTRLTVT.

This chain links TRBV19 with TRBJ2-3; 8 nucleotides match TRBD2. After removal of 6 bases from V and 4 bases from J, the junction contained 9 bases not matched to a gene. The CDR3 is made up of 15 amino acids. The germline gives CDR1 LNHDA, CDR2 SQIVND (reference sequence). The CDR3 is CASSISGEIPDTQYF. CDR3 nucleotide sequence: TGTGCCAGTAGCATTAGCGGGGAAATCCCAGATACGCAGTATTTT.

The rearrangement links TRBV5-4 to TRBJ1-2; a possible D gene is TRBD1 (6 bases). The CDR3 sequence is 14 residues long. Germline-derived CDR1 and CDR2 are SGHNT and YYREEE (reference sequence). V was pared by 4 bases and J by 1 base, with 11 bases between. CDR3 in amino acids: CASSRDTGNYGYTF. In DNA, the CDR3 is TGTGCCAGCAGCCGGGACACGGGTAACTATGGCTACACCTTC.

V and J are TRBV7-2 and TRBJ1-4, with D hard to call. Between the trimmed V and J ends, which lost 1 base and 3 bases, there was a span of 9 bases. Germline CDR1 reads SGHTA; CDR2 reads FQGNSA. The CDR3 is 15 amino acids. The CDR3 loop reads CASSLVLASNEKLFF. CDR3 coding DNA: TGTGCCAGCAGCTTAGTACTCGCGTCTAATGAAAAACTGTTTTTT.

This clone was counted a single time. The chain combines TRBV7-2 with TRBJ2-7, with 14 bases fitting TRBD2. This CDR3 is 17 amino acids long. With V trimmed by 2 bases and J by 2 bases, 5 bases remained unmatched. Germline CDR1 is SGHTA and CDR2 is FQGNSA. The CDR3 sequence is CASSLQGLAGDPYEQYF. The CDR3 DNA is TGTGCCAGCAGCTTACAGGGACTAGCGGGGGACCCCTACGAGCAGTACTTC.

CDR3 in amino acids: CASSLSRGNTEAFF. Here the CDR3 DNA reads TGTGCCAGCAGCTTATCCAGGGGGAACACTGAAGCTTTCTTT. The V gene is TRBV5-4, the J gene TRBJ1-1; D possibly corresponds to TRBD1 (6 bases). The CDR3 contains 14 residues. In germline, CDR1 is SGHNT, CDR2 YYREEE (reference sequence). Trimming removed 2 bases from V and 1 base from J, with 9 bases in between. Full variable domain (rest looked up from reference TRBV5-4 and TRBJ1-1): ETGVTQSPTHLIKTRGQQVTLRCSSQSGHNTVSWYQQALGQGPQFIFQYYREEENGRGNFPPRFSGLQFPNYSSELNVNALELDDSALYLCASSLSRGNTEAFFGQGTRLTVV.

This clone was detected only a few times. The chain links TRBV7-9 to TRBJ2-4; 10 bases are shared with TRBD1. This CDR3 spans 14 amino acids. CDR1 and CDR2 from the germline V gene are SEHNR and FQNEAQ (reference sequence). With V trimmed by 4 bases and J by 6 bases, 3 bases remained unmatched. CDR3 loop: CASSSRDRGNIQYF. The CDR3 DNA reads TGTGCCAGCAGCTCCCGGGACAGGGGAAACATTCAGTACTTC.

The chain couples TRBV27 to TRBJ1-1, with D unresolved. This CDR3 contains 13 residues. V shed 5 bases and J shed 5 bases, with 12 bases lying between them. Germline CDR1 and CDR2: MNHEY and SMNVEV (reference sequence). CDR3 amino acids: CASSPGGRTEAFF. CDR3 DNA: TGTGCCAGCAGTCCCGGAGGGCGGACTGAAGCTTTCTTT.

There are a few counts of this clone. The V call is TRBV12-5, the J call TRBJ2-7, with a possible D match to TRBD1 (6 bases). V lost 3 bases to trimming and J lost 0 bases, with 15 bases between them. This CDR3 has 16 amino acids. Per germline, CDR1 LGHNT and CDR2 FRNRAP. CDR3 in DNA: TGTGCTAGTGGTTTACCCAGGGGCCTCATCTCCTACGAGCAGTACTTC. Translating gives CASGLPRGLISYEQYF.

This chain uses TRBV7-2 with TRBJ2-7, with 9 nucleotides matching TRBD2. The CDR3 loop spans 14 amino acids. Per germline, CDR1 SGHTA and CDR2 FQGNSA. J gave up 7 bases and V 1 base, and 5 bases lay outside the gene matches. The CDR3 DNA reads as TGTGCCAGCAGCTTAGGCCTGCTAGCGGGGGAGCAGTACTTC. Amino acid sequence: CASSLGLLAGEQYF.

V usage is TRBV7-8 and J usage is TRBJ1-5; 7 bases match TRBD1. Germline assignment: CDR1 SGHVS and CDR2 FQNEAQ. The junction had 7 bases not matched to a gene; V was cut back by 3 bases and J by 2 bases. The CDR3 consists of 16 residues. CDR3 sequence reads: CASSFTLGQGNQPQHF. The CDR3 coding sequence is TGTGCCAGCAGCTTTACACTAGGACAGGGCAATCAGCCCCAGCATTTT.

The chain is built from TRBV7-2 and TRBJ1-1; D is undetermined. Trimming removed 1 base from V and 1 base from J, with 7 bases in between. Germline V CDR1 and CDR2: SGHTA, FQGNSA. The CDR3 has 14 amino acids. CDR3: CASSLGAGNTEAFF. Here the CDR3 DNA reads TGTGCCAGCAGCTTAGGGGCAGGGAACACTGAAGCTTTCTTT.